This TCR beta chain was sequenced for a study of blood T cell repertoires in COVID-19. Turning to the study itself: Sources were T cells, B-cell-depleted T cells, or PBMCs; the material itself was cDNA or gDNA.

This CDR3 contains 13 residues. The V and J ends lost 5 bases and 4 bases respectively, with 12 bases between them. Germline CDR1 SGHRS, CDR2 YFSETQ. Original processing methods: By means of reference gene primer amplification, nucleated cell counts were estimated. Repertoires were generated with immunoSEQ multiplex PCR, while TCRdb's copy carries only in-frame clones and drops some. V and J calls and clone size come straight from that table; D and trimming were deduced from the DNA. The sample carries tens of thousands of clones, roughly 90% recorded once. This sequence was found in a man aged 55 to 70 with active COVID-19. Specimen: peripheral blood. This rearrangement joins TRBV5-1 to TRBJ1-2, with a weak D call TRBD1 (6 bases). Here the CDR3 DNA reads TGCGCCAGCAGAGCAGGGGTCGTCTATGGCTACACCTTC. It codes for CASRAGVVYGYTF.